This T cell receptor (beta chain) was sequenced during a study of shared clonotypes between healthy human individuals. Here immunoSEQ multiplex PCR was the method, and the copy in TCRdb shows in-frame clones only, minus some. The repertoire consists of approximately 590,000 clones, with just under 97% occurring once and the leading ten covering roughly 0.1%. The CDR3 runs to 13 residues. Trimming removed 0 bases at V and 4 bases at J, with 5 bases between. Germline CDR1 is PRHDT and CDR2 is FYEKMQ (reference sequence). Positively selected for CCR7, the CD45RO-negative cells used as naive CD8 cells excluded terminally differentiated effector memory CD45RA+ cells.

V gene TRBV13 combines with J gene TRBJ2-3; a weak D match, TRBD2 (5 bases). The clonotype comes from a woman in her 30s in good health. The sample comprised naive CD8+ T cells sorted from blood. CDR3 DNA: TGTGCCAGCAGCTTAGGCGGGGCAGATACGCAGTATTTT. This encodes CASSLGGADTQYF.